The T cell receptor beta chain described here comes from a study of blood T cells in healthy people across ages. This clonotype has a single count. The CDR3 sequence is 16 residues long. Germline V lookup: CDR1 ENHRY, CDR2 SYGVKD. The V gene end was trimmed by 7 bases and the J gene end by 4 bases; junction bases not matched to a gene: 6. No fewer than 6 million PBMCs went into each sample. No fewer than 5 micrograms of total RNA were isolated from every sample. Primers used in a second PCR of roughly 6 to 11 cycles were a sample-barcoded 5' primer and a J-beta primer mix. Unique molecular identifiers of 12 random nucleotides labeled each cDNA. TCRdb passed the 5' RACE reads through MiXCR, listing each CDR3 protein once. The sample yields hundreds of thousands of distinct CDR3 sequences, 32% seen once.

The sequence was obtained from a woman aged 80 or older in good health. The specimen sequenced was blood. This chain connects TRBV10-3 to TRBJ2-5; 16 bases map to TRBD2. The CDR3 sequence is CAIKGTSGRAGETQYF. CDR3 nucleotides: TGTGCCATCAAGGGGACTAGCGGGAGGGCCGGAGAGACCCAGTACTTC.